Presented here are 3 T cell receptor beta chains from one specimen sequenced in a study of naive and memory T cell subsets. Ligated cDNA underwent four rounds of PCR with nested alpha and beta constant region primers and SP2. MiXCR, applied by TCRdb to the 5' RACE reads, yields one record per CDR3 protein. The sample consists of 56,000 or so distinct CDR3 sequences, about 7.1% of them appearing once. TCR cDNA received a 3' ligated oligonucleotide that carried a UMI. The source of these receptors is a female donor in good health.

The rearrangement links TRBV5-6 to TRBJ2-7; possibly TRBD1 for D (6 bases). The length of the CDR3 is 14 residues. In germline, CDR1 is SGHDT, CDR2 YYEEEE. V was shortened by 1 base and J by 4 bases, with 12 bases between the two germline ends. The CDR3: CASSLSPGDYEQYF. The DNA of the CDR3 is TGTGCCAGCAGCTTGTCTCCAGGGGATTACGAGCAGTACTTC.

The sample holds many counts of this clonotype. The rearrangement uses TRBV4-3 and TRBJ1-1, with 9 bases identical to TRBD1. CDR3 length equals 14 residues. V lost 5 bases, J lost 5 bases, and 6 bases stayed unmatched. Germline lookup yields CDR1 LGHNA and CDR2 YSLEER. The CDR3, as DNA: TGCGCCAGCAGCTACCACAGGGGGCAAACTGAAGCTTTCTTT. This sequence encodes CASSYHRGQTEAFF.

The table lists this clonotype with a few counts. CDR3 protein: CASSLGLTKNIQYF. The CDR3 DNA reads as TGTGCCAGCAGCTTGGGTTTGACCAAAAACATTCAGTACTTC. V usage is TRBV7-9 and J usage is TRBJ2-4, with unresolved D. The germline V and J ends were trimmed by 3 bases and 2 bases, with 8 bases remaining between them. This CDR3 is built from 14 residues. Per germline, CDR1 SEHNR and CDR2 FQNEAQ (reference sequence). Combining the CDR3 with reference TRBV7-9 and TRBJ2-4 gives the whole variable domain DTGVSQNPRHKITKRGQNVTFRCDPISEHNRLYWYRQTLGQGPEFLTYFQNEAQLEKSRLLSDRFSAERPKGSFSTLEIQRTEQGDSAMYLCASSLGLTKNIQYFGAGTRLSVL.